The T cell receptor beta chain under discussion was sequenced for a study of graft-versus-host responses after intestinal transplantation. As for the study in general: Recipients obtained multivisceral, liver-intestinal, or isolated intestinal transplants. Anti-thymocyte globulin induction preceded about 3 years of tacrolimus and steroid maintenance in all recipients. Study results and caveats: GvH clonotypes were identified within recipient marrow, with a subset emerging first in ileum or blood.

Libraries were prepared by immunoSEQ multiplex PCR; TCRdb keeps only in-frame clonotypes and omits some of them. The sample lists fewer than 15,000 clones, under 45% occurring once. Germline CDR1 MNHEY, CDR2 SMNVEV (reference sequence). CDR3 size: 14 residues. V shed 6 bases, J shed 7 bases, and the junction held 8 bases outside the gene matches. The authors combined 200,000 CFSE-labeled responder cells with 200,000 irradiated, violet-dye-labeled stimulator cells in plates. CFSE-low proliferating responders, CD3+CD4+ and CD3+CD8+, were sorted post-reaction. The sample in question was alloreactive CD8+ T cells from a mixed lymphocyte reaction culture, obtained before intestinal transplant. Regarding subset: CFSE-low proliferating T cells sorted from approximately six-day pre-transplant mixed lymphocyte reaction (GvH or HvG direction). The chain couples TRBV27 to TRBJ1-1; 10 bases match TRBD1. The source is a human patient who received an intestinal transplant. CDR3 DNA: TGTGCCAGCAGATTGACAGGGGGCGTGAATGAAGCTTTCTTT. It encodes CASRLTGGVNEAFF.